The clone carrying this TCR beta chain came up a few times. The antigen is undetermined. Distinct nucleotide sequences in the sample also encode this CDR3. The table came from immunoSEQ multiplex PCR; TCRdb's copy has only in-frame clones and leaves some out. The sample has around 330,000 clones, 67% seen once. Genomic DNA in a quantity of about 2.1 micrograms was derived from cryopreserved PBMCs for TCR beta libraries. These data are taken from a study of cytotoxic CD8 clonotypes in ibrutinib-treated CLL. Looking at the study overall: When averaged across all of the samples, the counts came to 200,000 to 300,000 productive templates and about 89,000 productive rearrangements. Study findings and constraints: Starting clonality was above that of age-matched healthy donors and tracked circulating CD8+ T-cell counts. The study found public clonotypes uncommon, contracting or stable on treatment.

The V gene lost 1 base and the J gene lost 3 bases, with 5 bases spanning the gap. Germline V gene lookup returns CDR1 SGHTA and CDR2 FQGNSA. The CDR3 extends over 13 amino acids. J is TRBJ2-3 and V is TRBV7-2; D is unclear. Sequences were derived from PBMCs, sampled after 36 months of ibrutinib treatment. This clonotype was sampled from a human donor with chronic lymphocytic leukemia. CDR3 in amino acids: CASSLVSTDTQYF. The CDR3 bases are TGTGCCAGCAGCTTAGTGAGTACAGATACGCAGTATTTT.